This T cell receptor (beta chain) was sequenced for a study of neurological immune-mediated disorders. Via MiXCR, TCRdb re-called the 5' RACE reads, giving one row per CDR3 protein. The repertoire consists of roughly 46,000 distinct CDR3 sequences, with 1.9% occurring once and the leading ten covering roughly 2%. From 2 million PBMCs stored at -80 C, the unsorted libraries were generated. This clonotype was seen many times. Trimming left V 0 bases short and J 2 bases short, with 5 bases between. This CDR3 region has 14 residues. Germline V CDR1 and CDR2: SGHRS, YFSETQ. Sequenced sample: PBMCs. The receptor comes from a woman between 35 and 50 years old with multiple sclerosis. The rearrangement uses TRBV5-1 and TRBJ2-2; D unresolved. Written as DNA, the CDR3 is TGCGCCAGCAGCTTGGGACGAAACACCGGGGAGCTGTTTTTT. Protein product: CASSLGRNTGELFF.